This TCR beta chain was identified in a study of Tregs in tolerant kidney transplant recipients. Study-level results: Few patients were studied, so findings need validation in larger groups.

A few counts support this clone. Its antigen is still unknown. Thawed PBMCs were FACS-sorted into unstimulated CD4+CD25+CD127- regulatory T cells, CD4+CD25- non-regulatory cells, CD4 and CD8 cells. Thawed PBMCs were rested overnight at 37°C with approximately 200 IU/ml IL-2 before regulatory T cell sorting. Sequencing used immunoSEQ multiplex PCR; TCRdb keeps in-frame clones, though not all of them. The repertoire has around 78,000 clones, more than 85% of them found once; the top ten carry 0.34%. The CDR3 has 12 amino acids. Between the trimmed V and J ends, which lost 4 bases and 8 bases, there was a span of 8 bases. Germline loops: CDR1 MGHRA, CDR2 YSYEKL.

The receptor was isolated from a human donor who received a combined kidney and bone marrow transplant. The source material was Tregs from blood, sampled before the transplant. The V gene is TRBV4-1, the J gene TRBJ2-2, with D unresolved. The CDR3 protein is CASSPETGELFF. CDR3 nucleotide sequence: TGCGCCAGCAGCCCGGAGACTGGGGAGCTGTTTTTT.